This T cell receptor (beta chain) is from a study of technical replicates of blood from several donors. Trimming shortened V by 1 base and J by 4 bases, and 23 bases separated the two germline ends. Germline V gene data show CDR1 as SEHNR and CDR2 as FQNEAQ (reference sequence). The CDR3 is 19 amino acids. Sequencing used immunoSEQ multiplex PCR; TCRdb keeps in-frame clones, though not all of them. The sample comprises roughly 60,000 clones, approximately 87% of which are singletons, and around 5.5% rests with the top ten. The V call is TRBV7-9, the J call TRBJ2-4, with a possible D match to TRBD2 (6 bases). What was sequenced was PBMCs. The clonotype was recovered from a human donor in good health. Some clones in this sample may be carry-over from other donors' samples. The CDR3 protein is CASSLVVGLAYDQKNIQYF. The CDR3 bases are TGTGCCAGCAGCTTAGTGGTCGGTCTAGCGTACGATCAGAAAAACATTCAGTACTTC.